The clone carrying this TCR beta chain was seen a few times. Its antigen is as yet unknown. A multiplex PCR was run with 60 Vbeta primers and 13 Jbeta primers. TCRdb's table, derived via immunoSEQ multiplex PCR, lists solely in-frame clones and lacks some. The profile shows 50,000 or so clones, around 70% of them singletons. Germline V gene lookup returns CDR1 SQVTM and CDR2 ANQGSEA. Deletions cut 5 bases from V and 1 base from J, with 12 bases between. There are 13 residues in the CDR3. This sample was included in a study of cytomegalovirus exposure and HLA in healthy donors. Study-level findings and limits: As was reported, the classifier diagnosed cytomegalovirus status with high specificity and sensitivity. Segments of the TCR beta V type were, in most cases, productive about 87% or about 30% of the time in an earlier analysis. There were some public TCRs occurring in many donors, but most TCR sequences were rare.

The TCR originated in a woman in her 50s in good health and CMV-seronegative. Input material: PBMCs. The rearrangement uses TRBV29-1 and TRBJ2-7; D is possibly TRBD2 (5 bases). CDR3 amino acids: CSVIQRSSYEQYF. The CDR3 DNA sequence: TGCAGCGTTATCCAGCGGAGTTCCTACGAGCAGTACTTC.